The T cell receptor beta chain described here comes from a study of shared clonotypes between healthy human individuals. The table came from immunoSEQ multiplex PCR; TCRdb's copy has only in-frame clones and leaves some out. The sample has 500,000 to 700,000 clones, approximately 95% seen once. In its sample, this clone was seen once. CD8 cells classed as naive were CD45RO-negative and positively selected for CCR7, excluding terminally differentiated effector memory CD45RA+ cells. This CDR3 is 16 amino acids long. V was clipped by 4 bases and J by 6 bases, with 18 bases between them. Germline loops: CDR1 MNHNS, CDR2 SASEGT.

The sequence was collected from a woman under 40 in good health. The chain has TRBV6-1 and TRBJ2-2; D unclear. The material sequenced was naive CD8+ T cells sorted from blood. CDR3 protein: CASSAFFSPSPGELFF. As DNA, the CDR3 is TGTGCCAGCAGTGCGTTTTTCTCTCCCAGCCCCGGGGAGCTGTTTTTT.